This T cell receptor (beta chain) was captured in a study of T cell clonality in common variable immunodeficiency. General study findings and limits: Common variable immunodeficiency TCR beta sequences reportedly had fewer deletions and N-nucleotide insertions. Compared with healthy controls, CVID subjects showed increased TCRbeta clonality, mostly in about a third.

This CDR3 has 15 residues. Germline V gene data show CDR1 as SGHTA and CDR2 as FQGNSA. Germline trimming cut 3 bases from V and 3 bases from J; bases unmatched to any gene: 7. Of CVID subjects, under 17 were female and 29 male, mean age 40. Profiling relied on immunoSEQ multiplex PCR, and the TCRdb table lists in-frame clones only, not all of them. The sample contains about 33,000 clones, none of them singletons. In this sample, this clone turned up many times. What it recognizes is unknown. The sequenced fragment ends 3 residues before the CDR3 boundary, so the rest is inferred from the germline J gene.

The source material was peripheral blood mononuclear cells. The chain joins TRBV7-2 to TRBJ2-7; 8 bases line up with TRBD2. The receptor's source is a human donor with common variable immunodeficiency. CDR3 bases read: TGTGCCAGCAGCTTCGCGGGGGGCCCCCTCTACGAG. Its protein is CASSFAGGPLYE. In full, the CDR3 reads CASSFAGGPLYEQYF.